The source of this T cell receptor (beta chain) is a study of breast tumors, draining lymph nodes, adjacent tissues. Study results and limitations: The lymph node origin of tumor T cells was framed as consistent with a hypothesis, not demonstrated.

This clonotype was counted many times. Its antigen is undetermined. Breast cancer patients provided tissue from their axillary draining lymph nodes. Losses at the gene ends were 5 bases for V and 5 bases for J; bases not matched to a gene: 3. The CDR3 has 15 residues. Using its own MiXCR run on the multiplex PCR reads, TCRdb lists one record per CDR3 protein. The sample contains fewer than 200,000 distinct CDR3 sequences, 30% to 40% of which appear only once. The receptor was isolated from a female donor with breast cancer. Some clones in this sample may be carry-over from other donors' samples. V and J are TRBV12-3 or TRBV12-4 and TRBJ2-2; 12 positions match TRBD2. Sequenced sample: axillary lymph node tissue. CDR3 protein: CASSRTSGVTGELFF. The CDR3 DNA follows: TGTGCCAGCAGTAGGACTAGCGGGGTAACCGGGGAGCTGTTTTTT.